This T cell receptor (beta chain) was retrieved from a study of post-analysis software for immune sequencing data. At the level of the study: The patients showed relapsing-remitting, secondary progressive and progressive-relapsing multiple sclerosis courses. Study-level findings and limits: TRBV5-6, TRBV5-1 and TRBV20-1 belonged to a set of a few TRBV segments that were more frequent in patients than controls. The study found significantly lower normalized Chao1 diversity in multiple sclerosis patients than in controls.

The length of the CDR3 is 12 residues. V was clipped by 5 bases and J by 8 bases, with 12 bases between them. For this clonotype: No antigen is known for it.

Carried by the TCR beta cDNA libraries were unique molecular identifiers. T cells, about 0.95 to 10 million of them, yielded roughly 470,000 cDNA molecules. One entry per CDR3 protein results from TCRdb running MiXCR on the PCR reads. The repertoire holds hundreds of thousands of distinct CDR3 sequences, with roughly 45% as singletons. The chain recombines TRBV12-3 or TRBV12-4 with TRBJ1-2, with D maybe TRBD1 (5 bases). The sequenced sample was blood. This clonotype was sampled from a girl under 18 with multiple sclerosis. CDR3 region: CASSRRGPGYTF. For the CDR3, the DNA is TGTGCCAGCAGTCGGAGGGGTCCCGGCTACACCTTC.